Listed below are T cell receptor beta chains from one sample, sequenced in a study of OX40 agonist ivuxolimab in advanced cancers. Sequenced by immunoSEQ multiplex PCR; TCRdb stores in-frame clones only, minus some. The sample includes under 75,000 clones, 65% to 90% of them seen just once. Sequenced material: CD4+ or CD8+ T cells sorted from blood, taken in a trial of the OX40 agonist ivuxolimab. The receptors shown here come from an adult with an advanced solid tumor such as melanoma, head and neck, liver or kidney cancer. The CDR3 runs from the conserved cysteine through the conserved F or W. A D gene is named only where the DNA matches it firmly.

V,D,J,CDR3,DNA
TRBV11-3,.,TRBJ2-5,CASSQEQGETQYF,TGTGCCAGCTCACAGGAGCAGGGCGAGACCCAGTACTTC
TRBV7-9,TRBD1,TRBJ1-1,CASRSQGLYTEAFF,TGTGCCAGCAGGTCACAGGGGTTGTACACTGAAGCTTTCTTT
TRBV30,.,TRBJ1-3,CAWSPQSGNTIYF,TGTGCCTGGAGTCCCCAGTCCGGAAACACCATATATTTT
TRBV28,.,TRBJ2-5,CATSPQGGKEETQYF,TGTGCCACCTCCCCACAGGGGGGGAAGGAAGAGACCCAGTACTTC
TRBV5-5,TRBD1,TRBJ1-1,CASSLLAGTGYVAFF,TGTGCCAGCAGTCTACTCGCCGGGACAGGGTACGTGGCTTTCTTT
TRBV6-6,.,TRBJ2-3,CASSYSGPRTDTQYF,TGTGCCAGCAGTTACTCTGGTCCCCGCACAGATACGCAGTATTTT
TRBV27,.,TRBJ2-5,CASSLWRDKETQYF,TGTGCCAGCAGTTTATGGCGGGACAAAGAGACCCAGTACTTC
TRBV4-1,.,TRBJ2-3,CASSQDVTGADTQYF,TGCGCCAGCAGCCAAGATGTAACAGGCGCAGATACGCAGTATTTT
TRBV4-1,TRBD2,TRBJ2-1,CASSQGFSGGNEQFF,TGCGCCAGCAGCCAAGGGTTTAGCGGGGGAAATGAGCAGTTCTTC
TRBV7-8,.,TRBJ2-7,CASSLVIRDIMRRDSYEQYF,TGTGCCAGCAGCTTGGTTATCCGGGACATCATGCGACGGGATTCCTACGAGCAGTACTTC
TRBV29-1,TRBD2,TRBJ2-5,CSGEGSGGSEETQYF,TGCAGCGGTGAGGGTTCGGGGGGGAGTGAAGAGACCCAGTACTTC
TRBV6-5,TRBD1,TRBJ1-5,CASSYQGAQHF,TGTGCCAGCAGTTACCAGGGGGCCCAGCATTTT
TRBV21-1,.,TRBJ1-5,CASSKWDRADNQPQHF,TGTGCCAGCAGCAAATGGGACAGGGCGGACAATCAGCCCCAGCATTTT
TRBV4-1,.,TRBJ2-5,CASSQVGRTYQETQYF,TGCGCCAGCAGCCAAGTTGGGCGGACGTACCAAGAGACCCAGTACTTC
TRBV19,.,TRBJ1-1,CASSIDRTRGNGAFF,TGTGCCAGTAGTATAGATCGCACTCGGGGAAACGGAGCTTTCTTT
TRBV7-6,.,TRBJ2-2,CASSDYTGELFF,TGTGCCAGCAGCGACTACACCGGGGAGCTGTTTTTT